This is a list of T cell receptor beta chains from one sample in a study of cytomegalovirus exposure and HLA in healthy donors. The table came from immunoSEQ multiplex PCR; TCRdb's copy has only in-frame clones and leaves some out. The repertoire holds tens of thousands of clones, with around 84% as singletons. The sequenced sample was PBMCs. The receptors here all came from a man aged 40-55 years in good health and CMV-seronegative. Each CDR3 is given with its conserved first and last residue. D genes are given only for firm matches. Clone size is shown for a subset of rows, as once, few, many or a class of expanded clone.

J gene: TRBJ2-3; V gene: TRBV14; clone size: -; D gene: TRBD1; CDR3 protein: CASSRDRVDTQYF; CDR3 DNA: TGTGCCAGCAGCCGTGACAGGGTGGATACGCAGTATTTT
J gene: TRBJ2-1; V gene: TRBV6-1; clone size: -; D gene: TRBD2; CDR3 protein: CASKREGRSDEQFF; CDR3 DNA: TGTGCCAGCAAGCGGGAGGGCCGTTCGGATGAGCAGTTCTTC
J gene: TRBJ2-5; V gene: TRBV9; clone size: -; D gene: -; CDR3 protein: CASSVGGAVQETQYF; CDR3 DNA: TGTGCCAGCAGCGTTGGGGGGGCGGTCCAAGAGACCCAGTACTTC
J gene: TRBJ1-1; V gene: TRBV11-1; clone size: -; D gene: -; CDR3 protein: CASSLLQENTEAFF; CDR3 DNA: TGTGCCAGCAGCTTACTACAGGAGAACACTGAAGCTTTCTTT
J gene: TRBJ2-3; V gene: TRBV5-1; clone size: -; D gene: TRBD2; CDR3 protein: CASSPTSGRAGTQYF; CDR3 DNA: TGCGCCAGCAGCCCGACTAGCGGGAGGGCAGGTACGCAGTATTTT
J gene: TRBJ1-1; V gene: TRBV28; clone size: once; D gene: TRBD1; CDR3 protein: CASSYRGRWTEAFF; CDR3 DNA: TGTGCCAGCAGTTACAGGGGGCGGTGGACTGAAGCTTTCTTT
J gene: TRBJ2-7; V gene: TRBV9; clone size: -; D gene: TRBD2; CDR3 protein: CASSPGTSGRSGYEQYF; CDR3 DNA: TGTGCCAGCAGCCCAGGGACTAGCGGGAGAAGTGGCTACGAGCAGTACTTC
J gene: TRBJ2-1; V gene: TRBV21-1; clone size: -; D gene: -; CDR3 protein: CASSKTSGGVGEQFF; CDR3 DNA: TGTGCCAGCAGCAAAACTAGCGGGGGGGTTGGGGAGCAGTTCTTC
J gene: TRBJ2-7; V gene: TRBV7-9; clone size: -; D gene: -; CDR3 protein: CASSLVGGYEQYF; CDR3 DNA: TGTGCCAGCAGCTTAGTTGGGGGGTACGAGCAGTACTTC
J gene: TRBJ1-5; V gene: TRBV28; clone size: -; D gene: -; CDR3 protein: CASSLFRQGEYQPQHF; CDR3 DNA: TGTGCCAGCAGTTTATTCCGGCAGGGCGAATATCAGCCCCAGCATTTT
J gene: TRBJ1-4; V gene: TRBV5-1; clone size: -; D gene: TRBD1; CDR3 protein: CASSSSGQATNEKLFF; CDR3 DNA: TGCGCCAGCAGCTCCTCGGGACAGGCAACTAATGAAAAACTGTTTTTT
J gene: TRBJ2-7; V gene: TRBV11-1; clone size: -; D gene: TRBD2; CDR3 protein: CASSNGLAGVGYEQYF; CDR3 DNA: TGTGCCAGCAGCAACGGACTAGCGGGAGTTGGGTACGAGCAGTACTTC
J gene: TRBJ2-7; V gene: TRBV30; clone size: -; D gene: -; CDR3 protein: CAWRRGSTYEQYF; CDR3 DNA: TGTGCCTGGCGGCGGGGTTCGACCTACGAGCAGTACTTC
J gene: TRBJ2-3; V gene: TRBV27; clone size: -; D gene: TRBD2; CDR3 protein: CASSGAITSADTQYF; CDR3 DNA: TGTGCCAGTAGCGGGGCTATAACTAGCGCAGATACGCAGTATTTT
J gene: TRBJ2-7; V gene: TRBV28; clone size: -; D gene: TRBD2; CDR3 protein: CASSSWTSGNGDEQYF; CDR3 DNA: TGTGCCAGCAGTTCTTGGACTAGCGGGAATGGTGACGAGCAGTACTTC
J gene: TRBJ2-3; V gene: TRBV7-8; clone size: -; D gene: TRBD1; CDR3 protein: CASSLRDRSFTDTQYF; CDR3 DNA: TGTGCCAGCAGCCTCCGGGACAGGTCTTTCACAGATACGCAGTATTTT
J gene: TRBJ1-1; V gene: TRBV7-8; clone size: -; D gene: -; CDR3 protein: CASSLIRDPNTEAFF; CDR3 DNA: TGTGCCAGCAGCTTAATTCGGGATCCGAACACTGAAGCTTTCTTT
J gene: TRBJ2-1; V gene: TRBV18; clone size: -; D gene: -; CDR3 protein: CASSPRLYNEQFF; CDR3 DNA: TGTGCCAGCTCACCACGACTCTACAATGAGCAGTTCTTC
J gene: TRBJ1-1; V gene: TRBV5-1; clone size: -; D gene: TRBD1; CDR3 protein: CASSFKDRESEAFF; CDR3 DNA: TGCGCCAGCAGCTTCAAGGACAGGGAATCTGAAGCTTTCTTT
J gene: TRBJ2-1; V gene: TRBV30; clone size: -; D gene: -; CDR3 protein: CAWSTGESSYNEQFF; CDR3 DNA: TGTGCCTGGAGTACGGGGGAAAGCTCCTACAATGAGCAGTTCTTC
J gene: TRBJ2-2; V gene: TRBV19; clone size: -; D gene: -; CDR3 protein: CASSIVTGGTGELFF; CDR3 DNA: TGTGCCAGTAGTATAGTAACTGGGGGGACCGGGGAGCTGTTTTTT
J gene: TRBJ2-3; V gene: TRBV7-3; clone size: -; D gene: TRBD2; CDR3 protein: CASSLRGKLAGGTDTQYF; CDR3 DNA: TGTGCCAGCAGCTTGCGCGGAAAACTAGCGGGAGGCACAGATACGCAGTATTTT
J gene: TRBJ1-5; V gene: TRBV10-2; clone size: -; D gene: TRBD1; CDR3 protein: CASTGVSNQPQHF; CDR3 DNA: TGCGCCAGTACAGGGGTTAGCAATCAGCCCCAGCATTTT
J gene: TRBJ2-7; V gene: TRBV5-1; clone size: -; D gene: TRBD2; CDR3 protein: CASSLDLAGSREQYF; CDR3 DNA: TGCGCCAGCAGCTTGGATCTAGCGGGATCTCGGGAGCAGTACTTC
J gene: TRBJ2-7; V gene: TRBV6-5; clone size: -; D gene: -; CDR3 protein: CASSYIGGIGSYEQYF; CDR3 DNA: TGTGCCAGCAGTTACATCGGGGGAATTGGGTCCTACGAGCAGTACTTC
J gene: TRBJ2-7; V gene: TRBV5-4; clone size: few; D gene: TRBD2; CDR3 protein: CASSLELAGAYEQYF; CDR3 DNA: TGTGCCAGCAGCTTGGAATTAGCGGGAGCCTACGAGCAGTACTTC
J gene: TRBJ1-2; V gene: TRBV10-3; clone size: -; D gene: TRBD1; CDR3 protein: CAITALQGDYGYTF; CDR3 DNA: TGTGCCATCACGGCCCTACAGGGGGACTATGGCTACACCTTC
J gene: TRBJ2-1; V gene: TRBV19; clone size: -; D gene: -; CDR3 protein: CASSVRVDAEQFF; CDR3 DNA: TGTGCCAGTAGTGTGAGGGTTGATGCTGAGCAGTTCTTC
J gene: TRBJ1-3; V gene: TRBV19; clone size: -; D gene: TRBD1; CDR3 protein: CASRSTGGRSGNTIYF; CDR3 DNA: TGTGCCAGTAGGAGTACAGGGGGCCGGTCTGGAAACACCATATATTTT
J gene: TRBJ1-4; V gene: TRBV15; clone size: -; D gene: TRBD1; CDR3 protein: CATSRVWTGVQDEKLFF; CDR3 DNA: TGTGCCACCAGCAGAGTTTGGACAGGGGTGCAGGATGAAAAACTGTTTTTT
J gene: TRBJ2-2; V gene: TRBV4-3; clone size: few; D gene: TRBD1; CDR3 protein: CASSGLGQGQGRTGELFF; CDR3 DNA: TGCGCCAGCAGTGGCTTGGGACAGGGTCAAGGTCGGACCGGGGAGCTGTTTTTT
J gene: TRBJ2-6; V gene: TRBV5-5; clone size: medium-sized; D gene: TRBD1; CDR3 protein: CASSITGTGEGGANVLTF; CDR3 DNA: TGTGCCAGCAGCATAACCGGGACAGGGGAAGGTGGGGCCAACGTCCTGACTTTC
J gene: TRBJ1-2; V gene: TRBV2; clone size: -; D gene: -; CDR3 protein: CASSEALRTSGYTF; CDR3 DNA: TGTGCCAGCAGTGAAGCGCTTCGGACTTCTGGCTACACCTTC